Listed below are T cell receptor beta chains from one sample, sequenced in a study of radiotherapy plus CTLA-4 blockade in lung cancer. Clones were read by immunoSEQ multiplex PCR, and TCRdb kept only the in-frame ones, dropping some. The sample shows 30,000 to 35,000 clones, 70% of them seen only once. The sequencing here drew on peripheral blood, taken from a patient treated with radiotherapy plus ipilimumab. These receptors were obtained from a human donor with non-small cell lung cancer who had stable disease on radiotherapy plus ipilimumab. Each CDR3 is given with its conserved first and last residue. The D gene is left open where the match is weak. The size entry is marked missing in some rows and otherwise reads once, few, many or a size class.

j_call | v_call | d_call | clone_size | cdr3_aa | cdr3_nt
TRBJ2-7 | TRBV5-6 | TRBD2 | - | CASSLRTSGGHEQYF | TGTGCCAGCAGCCTTAGGACTAGCGGGGGGCACGAGCAGTACTTC
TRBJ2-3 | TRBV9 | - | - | CASSPEDSPFTDTQYF | TGTGCCAGCAGCCCCGAGGACAGCCCCTTCACAGATACGCAGTATTTT
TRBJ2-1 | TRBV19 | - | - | CATGFRDSRNEQFF | TGTGCCACAGGTTTCCGGGACTCCCGCAATGAGCAGTTCTTC
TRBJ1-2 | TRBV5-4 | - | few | CASSLKPNYGYTF | TGTGCCAGCAGCTTGAAGCCTAACTATGGCTACACCTTC
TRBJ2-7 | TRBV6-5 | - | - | CASSLRAYEQYF | TGTGCCAGCAGTTTGCGAGCCTACGAGCAGTACTTC
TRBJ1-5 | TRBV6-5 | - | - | CASSYKGNSNQPQHF | TGTGCCAGCAGTTACAAGGGGAATAGCAATCAGCCCCAGCATTTT
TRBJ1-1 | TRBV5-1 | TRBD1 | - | CASSVGQPNTEAFF | TGCGCCAGCAGCGTGGGACAGCCGAACACTGAAGCTTTCTTT
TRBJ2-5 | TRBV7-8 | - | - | CASSLRCETQYF | TGTGCCAGCAGCTTACGTTGCGAGACCCAGTACTTC
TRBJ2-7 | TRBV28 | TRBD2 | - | CASQEPSGTSYEQYF | TGTGCCAGCCAAGAACCTAGCGGAACCTCCTACGAGCAGTACTTC
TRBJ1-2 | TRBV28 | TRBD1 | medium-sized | CASSSPGQGNVGYTF | TGTGCCAGCAGTTCCCCGGGACAGGGCAACGTTGGCTACACCTTC
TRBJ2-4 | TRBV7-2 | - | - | CASSLGMNRVQNIQYF | TGTGCCAGCAGCTTAGGGATGAACAGGGTTCAAAACATTCAGTACTTC
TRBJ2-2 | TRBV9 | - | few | CASSVGVTRQSRTGELFF | TGTGCCAGCAGCGTAGGTGTGACAAGGCAGTCTCGGACCGGGGAGCTGTTTTTT
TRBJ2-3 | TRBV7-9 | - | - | CASSSSSNTDTQYF | TGTGCCAGCAGCTCTAGTTCCAACACAGATACGCAGTATTTT
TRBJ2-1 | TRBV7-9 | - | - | CASSLVNNEQFF | TGTGCCAGCAGCTTAGTTAACAATGAGCAGTTCTTC
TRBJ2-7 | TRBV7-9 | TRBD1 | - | CASSSARQGREQYF | TGTGCCAGCAGCTCCGCGCGACAGGGGAGAGAGCAGTACTTC
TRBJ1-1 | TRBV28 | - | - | CASSLRVTEAFF | TGTGCCAGCAGTCTCAGGGTTACTGAAGCTTTCTTT
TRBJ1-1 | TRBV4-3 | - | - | CASSQDPGVNTEAFF | TGCGCCAGCAGCCAAGATCCGGGGGTGAACACTGAAGCTTTCTTT
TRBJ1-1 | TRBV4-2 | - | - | CASSQVAVSRQDNTEAFF | TGTGCCAGCAGCCAAGTCGCGGTCTCGAGACAGGATAACACTGAAGCTTTCTTT
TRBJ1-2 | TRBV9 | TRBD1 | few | CARSDGGTGGRMGGYTF | TGTGCCCGCAGCGACGGGGGGACAGGGGGCCGAATGGGTGGCTACACCTTC
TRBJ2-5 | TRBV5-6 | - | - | CASSPPAALQETQYF | TGTGCCAGCAGCCCACCGGCGGCATTACAAGAGACCCAGTACTTC
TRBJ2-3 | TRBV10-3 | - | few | CAIRDNRASTDTQYF | TGTGCCATCAGGGATAACAGGGCAAGCACAGATACGCAGTATTTT
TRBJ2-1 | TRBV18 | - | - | CASSPGMDEQFF | TGTGCCAGCTCACCAGGGATGGATGAGCAGTTCTTC
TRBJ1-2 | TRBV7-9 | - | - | CASSLLQGNYGYTF | TGTGCCAGCAGCTTGTTGCAGGGAAACTATGGCTACACCTTC
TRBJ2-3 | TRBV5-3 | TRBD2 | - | CARSCPTLAGRHTDTQYF | TGTGCCAGAAGCTGCCCCACCCTAGCGGGGAGACACACAGATACGCAGTATTTT
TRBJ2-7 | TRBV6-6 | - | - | CASTPKRLGGEQYF | TGTGCCAGCACCCCGAAGAGGCTCGGGGGCGAGCAGTACTTC
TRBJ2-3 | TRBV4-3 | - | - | CASSQDLPNTDTQYF | TGCGCCAGCAGCCAAGATCTCCCGAATACAGATACGCAGTATTTT
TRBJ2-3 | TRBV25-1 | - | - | CASSVSVVADTQYF | TGTGCCAGCAGTGTGAGCGTTGTGGCAGATACGCAGTATTTT
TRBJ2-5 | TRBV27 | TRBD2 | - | CASNEVGSGRAETQYF | TGTGCCAGCAATGAGGTGGGGAGCGGGAGGGCCGAGACCCAGTACTTC
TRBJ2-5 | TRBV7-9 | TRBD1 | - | CASSSEGARETQYF | TGTGCCAGCAGTTCCGAGGGGGCTAGGGAGACCCAGTACTTC
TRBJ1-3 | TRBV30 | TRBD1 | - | CAWSSGTAGNTIYF | TGTGCCTGGAGTTCAGGGACAGCTGGAAACACCATATATTTT
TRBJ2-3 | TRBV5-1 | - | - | CASSLLGYTDTQYF | TGCGCCAGCAGCTTGCTTGGCTACACAGATACGCAGTATTTT
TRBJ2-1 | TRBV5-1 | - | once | CASSLGDTYNEQFF | TGCGCCAGCAGCTTGGGGGACACTTACAATGAGCAGTTCTTC
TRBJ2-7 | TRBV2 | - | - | CASSAQGTFYEQYF | TGTGCCAGCAGTGCCCAGGGGACGTTCTACGAGCAGTACTTC
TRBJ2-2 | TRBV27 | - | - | CASSFLTGELFF | TGTGCCAGCAGTTTTCTAACCGGGGAGCTGTTTTTT
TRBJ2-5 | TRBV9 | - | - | CASSPSQGKGEQTQYF | TGTGCCAGCAGCCCCTCCCAGGGGAAGGGGGAGCAGACCCAGTACTTC
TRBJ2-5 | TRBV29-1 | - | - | CSVKEQDYQETQYF | TGCAGCGTGAAAGAACAGGACTACCAAGAGACCCAGTACTTC
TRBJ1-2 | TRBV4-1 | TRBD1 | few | CASSPAVPGGVGEGGYTF | TGCGCCAGCAGCCCAGCAGTGCCAGGGGGCGTTGGGGAGGGAGGCTACACCTTC
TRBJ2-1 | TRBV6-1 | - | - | CASTGGLLRFF | TGTGCCAGCACGGGCGGCTTGCTACGGTTCTTC
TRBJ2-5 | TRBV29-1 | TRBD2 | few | CSVLTSGSRETQYF | TGCAGCGTCTTAACTAGCGGGAGCAGGGAGACCCAGTACTTC
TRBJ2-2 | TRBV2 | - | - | CASSKGNRELFF | TGTGCCAGCAGTAAGGGCAACAGGGAGCTGTTTTTT